This TCR beta chain comes out of a study of T cell responses to AZD1222 COVID-19 vaccine. Remarks on this clone: Its antigen is unknown.

The assay was immunoSEQ multiplex PCR, and TCRdb's table has in-frame clones only and misses some. Seen here are 150,000 to 200,000 clones, 92% observed once, and the top ten hold around 0.99%. V was cut by 6 bases and J by 4 bases, with 6 bases left in between. This CDR3 has 12 amino acids. Study-level results: There were mostly white British donors and more females than males, and clonal diversity was possibly underestimated.

The sample in question was peripheral blood, obtained 28 days after the second AZD1222 dose. The chain recombines TRBV12-3 or TRBV12-4 with TRBJ1-4, with unresolved D. The receptor's source is an adult who received the AZD1222 COVID-19 vaccine. The CDR3 loop is CASRKGNEKLFF. Here the CDR3 DNA reads TGTGCCAGCAGAAAGGGTAATGAAAAACTGTTTTTT.